This T cell receptor (beta chain) was sequenced for a study of blood T cell repertoires in COVID-19. Study-level background: The origin of the acute and convalescent COVID-19 samples was the United States, Italy and Spain. The cDNA or gDNA used as material had been derived from T cells, B-cell-depleted T cells, or PBMCs.

In the study's own analysis: From reference gene primer amplification, estimates of nucleated cell counts were derived. The protocol was immunoSEQ multiplex PCR, while the TCRdb copy is restricted to in-frame clones and leaves out a portion. V and J calls and clone size are as listed in that table; D and trimming were resolved from the DNA. The data contain just under 75,000 clones, roughly 84% of them singletons. Germline-derived CDR1 and CDR2 are SGHVS and FQNEAQ. CDR3 size: 15 residues. V dropped 2 bases and J dropped 4 bases, with 12 bases sitting between them. The receptor comes from a man older than 75 with active or convalescent COVID-19. The sample consisted of peripheral blood. The rearrangement uses TRBV7-8 and TRBJ1-5; D is possibly TRBD1 (5 bases). CDR3 region: CASSLRGLRNQPQHF. The CDR3 bases are TGTGCCAGCAGCTTAAGGGGACTAAGGAATCAGCCCCAGCATTTT.